This is a list of T cell receptor beta chains from one sample in a study of blood T cells in healthy people across ages. TCRdb analysed the 5' RACE reads with MiXCR anew, one entry per CDR3 protein. The table lists roughly 800,000 distinct CDR3 sequences, about 25% of them singletons. Separately, the same data were catalogued under a study of T cells of mothers and their children.

The specimen was blood. Source of these receptors: a boy aged 10-17 years in good health. The CDR3 runs from the conserved cysteine through the conserved F or W. Fields, in order: J gene, V gene, D gene, clone size, CDR3 protein, CDR3 DNA. D genes are given only for firm matches. Some rows have no size entry. The others give once, few or many, or a class for an expanded clone.

TRBJ2-4 TRBV20-1 - many CSAATSLTKNIQYF TGCAGTGCCGCGACTAGTTTAACCAAAAACATTCAGTACTTC
TRBJ1-4 TRBV5-5 - many CASSLRPTNEKLFF TGTGCCAGCAGCCTCCGACCAACTAATGAAAAACTGTTTTTT
TRBJ1-5 TRBV7-8 TRBD1 - CASSPGQGGQPQHF TGTGCCAGCAGCCCGGGACAGGGCGGACAGCCCCAGCATTTT
TRBJ2-4 TRBV7-2 TRBD2 few CASAPGAGGPNQYF TGTGCCAGCGCCCCTGGGGCGGGGGGGCCGAATCAGTACTTC
TRBJ1-5 TRBV12-3/TRBV12-4 - few CASRLQGGNQPQHF TGTGCCAGCAGACTCCAAGGGGGCAATCAGCCCCAGCATTTT
TRBJ2-1 TRBV7-2 TRBD2 - CASSLSREGYNEQFF TGTGCCAGCAGCTTATCGCGGGAGGGATACAATGAGCAGTTCTTC
TRBJ1-1 TRBV3-1 TRBD1 - CASSQDRQGRAFF TGTGCCAGCAGCCAAGACCGACAGGGCAGGGCTTTCTTT
TRBJ1-5 TRBV28 - - CASSKGGGNQPQHF TGTGCCAGCAGCAAGGGCGGCGGCAATCAGCCCCAGCATTTT
TRBJ2-7 TRBV27 TRBD1 - CASRRQGIPYEQYF TGTGCCAGCAGACGACAGGGGATCCCTTACGAGCAGTACTTC
TRBJ2-3 TRBV20-1 TRBD2 - CSARDGRLAGSTSTDTQYF TGCAGTGCTAGAGATGGGAGACTAGCGGGTTCCACTAGCACAGATACGCAGTATTTT
TRBJ2-5 TRBV6-1 - - CASSEARQGKKETQYF TGTGCCAGCAGTGAAGCCCGGCAGGGAAAAAAAGAGACCCAGTACTTC
TRBJ2-1 TRBV28 TRBD2 few CASKSSGVLDEQFF TGTGCCAGCAAGTCGAGCGGGGTTTTGGATGAGCAGTTCTTC
TRBJ2-4 TRBV4-3 - few CASSQDGDAGKNIQYF TGCGCCAGCAGCCAAGATGGGGACGCGGGCAAAAACATTCAGTACTTC
TRBJ2-1 TRBV3-1 TRBD2 few CASSQESSGRNEQFF TGTGCCAGCAGCCAAGAGTCTAGCGGGAGGAATGAGCAGTTCTTC
TRBJ2-7 TRBV14 - few CASSRDLSSYEQYF TGTGCCAGCAGCCGTGACCTAAGCTCCTACGAGCAGTACTTC
TRBJ2-2 TRBV28 - few CASSFVTTGELFF TGTGCCAGCAGTTTCGTGACGACCGGGGAGCTGTTTTTT
TRBJ2-5 TRBV9 - few CASSVSPGPDETQYF TGTGCCAGCAGCGTATCGCCGGGGCCAGACGAGACCCAGTACTTC
TRBJ2-7 TRBV21-1 - few CASSNGLAGGLKVYEQYF TGTGCCAGCAGCAACGGACTAGCGGGGGGGCTGAAGGTCTACGAGCAGTACTTC
TRBJ2-5 TRBV12-3/TRBV12-4 TRBD2 - CASSLLPGGQETQYF TGTGCCAGCAGTTTATTGCCCGGGGGGCAAGAGACCCAGTACTTC
TRBJ2-3 TRBV4-3 - many CASSRDKLSTDTQYF TGCGCCAGCAGCCGAGATAAACTCTCCACAGATACGCAGTATTTT